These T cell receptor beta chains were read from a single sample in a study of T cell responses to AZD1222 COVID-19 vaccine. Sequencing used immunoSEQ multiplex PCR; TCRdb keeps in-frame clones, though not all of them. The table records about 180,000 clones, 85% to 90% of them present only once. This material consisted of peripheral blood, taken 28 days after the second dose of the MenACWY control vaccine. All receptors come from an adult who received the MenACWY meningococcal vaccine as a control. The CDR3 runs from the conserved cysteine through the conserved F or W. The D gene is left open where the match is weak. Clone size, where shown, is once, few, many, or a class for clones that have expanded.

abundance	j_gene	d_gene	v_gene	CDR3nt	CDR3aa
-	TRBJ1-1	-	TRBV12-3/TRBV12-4	TGTGCCAGCAACCGTAGAGGGGAAACTGAAGCTTTCTTT	CASNRRGETEAFF
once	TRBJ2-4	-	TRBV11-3	TGTGCCAGCAGCTTAAGGTCAGGAAACATTCAGTACTTC	CASSLRSGNIQYF
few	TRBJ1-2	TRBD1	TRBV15	TGTGCCACCAGCAGAGGGGACAGGGATTATGGCTACACCTTC	CATSRGDRDYGYTF
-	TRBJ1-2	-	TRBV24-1	TGTGCCACCGGGGACGGGGGATATGGCTACACCTTC	CATGDGGYGYTF
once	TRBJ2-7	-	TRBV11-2	TGTGCCAGCAGCTCTGACAGGAGCTACGAGCAGTACTTC	CASSSDRSYEQYF
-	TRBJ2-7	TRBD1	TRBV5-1	TGCGCCAGCAGCGACACCGGGACAGGAGACTACGAGCAGTACTTC	CASSDTGTGDYEQYF
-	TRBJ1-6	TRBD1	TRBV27	TGTGCCAGCAGCCTGACAGGGATGGAGTCACCCCTCCACTTT	CASSLTGMESPLHF
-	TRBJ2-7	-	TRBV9	TGTGCCAGCGGTGGGGGATCATACGAGCAGTACTTC	CASGGGSYEQYF
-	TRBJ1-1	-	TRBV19	TGTGCCACCCATTCGGGGGGTTACGGGACTGAAGCTTTCTTT	CATHSGGYGTEAFF
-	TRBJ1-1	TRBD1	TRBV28	TGTGCCAGCAGTTTAGGGGAACAGGGGTGGGGCACTGAAGCTTTCTTT	CASSLGEQGWGTEAFF
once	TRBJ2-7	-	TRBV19	TGTGCCAGTAGTACCGACAGTAGCTCCTACGAGCAGTACTTC	CASSTDSSSYEQYF